These 3 T cell receptor beta chains originate from one sample sequenced in a study of blood T cell repertoires in COVID-19. TCRdb keeps only in-frame clones here, not all; method: immunoSEQ multiplex PCR. This sample has 200,000 to 250,000 clones, with more than 85% found just once. Sequences were obtained from peripheral blood. All receptors derive from a man aged 55-75 years with COVID-19, enrolled during active disease.

Here the CDR3 DNA reads TGTGCCAGCAGCCAAGAGGCCCGAGGGGAAAAACTGTTTTTT. This sequence encodes CASSQEARGEKLFF. V usage is TRBV4-2 and J usage is TRBJ1-4; D remains unclear. Trimming cost V 0 bases and J 8 bases, with 10 bases left between them. CDR1 and CDR2 from the germline V gene are LGHNA and YNFKEQ. The CDR3 extends over 14 amino acids.

The chain couples TRBV30 to TRBJ2-4; possible D gene TRBD2, 6 bases. CDR3 length: 14 amino acids. Germline V gene data show CDR1 as GTSNPN and CDR2 as SVGIG (reference sequence). Trimming shortened V by 0 bases and J by 9 bases, and 15 bases separated the two germline ends. In DNA form, the CDR3 reads TGTGCCTGGAGTGTACTAACGGGGCGGGGCATTCAGTACTTC. Amino acids: CAWSVLTGRGIQYF.

The gene calls are TRBV7-3 and TRBJ2-1; the match to TRBD1 covers 8 bases. CDR1 and CDR2 (germline): SGHTA, FQGTGA. The CDR3 is 14 amino acids. Losses at the gene ends were 2 bases for V and 6 bases for J; bases not matched to a gene: 3. CDR3 region: CASSLAGGGNEQFF. Here the CDR3 DNA reads TGTGCCAGCAGCTTAGCAGGGGGCGGCAATGAGCAGTTCTTC.